The source of this T cell receptor beta chain is a study of Tregs in tolerant kidney transplant recipients. Findings and limits, study-wide: Biological reproducibility was not directly addressed, but technical replication error appeared minimal. Expanding Tregs on activated donor B cells appeared to best identify donor-specific TCRbeta clones. Validation in larger populations is needed because few patients were studied.

Thawed PBMCs were FACS-sorted into unstimulated CD4+CD25+CD127- regulatory T cells, CD4+CD25- non-regulatory cells, CD4 and CD8 cells. Only one count was recorded for this clone. What it recognizes is unknown. Germline V CDR1 and CDR2: LNHDA, SQIVND (reference sequence). The trim removed 7 bases at V and 0 bases at J, leaving 5 bases unmatched. CDR3 size: 15 residues. TCRdb's table, derived via immunoSEQ multiplex PCR, lists solely in-frame clones and lacks some. The data hold under 100,000 clones, with just over 90% observed a single time. The sequenced material came from CD8+ T cells from blood. The origin of this receptor is a human donor in good health. The rearrangement links TRBV19 to TRBJ2-1, with TRBD2 matching 8 bases. This CDR3 reads CASTLSGSSYNEQFF. The CDR3 region has the DNA TGTGCCAGTACTCTAAGCGGGAGCTCCTACAATGAGCAGTTCTTC.